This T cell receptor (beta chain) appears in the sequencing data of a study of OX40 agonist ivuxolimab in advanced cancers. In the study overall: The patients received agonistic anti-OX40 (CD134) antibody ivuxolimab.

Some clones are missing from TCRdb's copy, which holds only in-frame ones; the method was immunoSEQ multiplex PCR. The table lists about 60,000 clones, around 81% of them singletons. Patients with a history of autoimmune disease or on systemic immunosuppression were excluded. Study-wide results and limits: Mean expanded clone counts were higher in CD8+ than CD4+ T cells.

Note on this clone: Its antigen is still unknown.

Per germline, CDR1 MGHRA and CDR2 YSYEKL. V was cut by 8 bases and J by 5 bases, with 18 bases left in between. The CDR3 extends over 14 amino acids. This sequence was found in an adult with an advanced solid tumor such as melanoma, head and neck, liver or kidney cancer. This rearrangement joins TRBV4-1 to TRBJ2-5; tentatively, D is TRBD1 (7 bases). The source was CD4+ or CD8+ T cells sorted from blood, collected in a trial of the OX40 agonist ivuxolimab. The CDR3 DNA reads TGCGCCAGCCAGAGGAGGACAGGAGGGGAGACCCAGTACTTC. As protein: CASQRRTGGETQYF.